The rows below give T cell receptor beta chains drawn from one sample of a study of blood T cell repertoires in COVID-19. Clones were sequenced by immunoSEQ multiplex PCR, and TCRdb holds only the in-frame ones, with some missing. The sample records roughly 200,000 clones, around 82% being singletons. The specimen sequenced was peripheral blood. The receptors come from a man aged 45 to 65 with active or convalescent COVID-19. Each CDR3 is given with its conserved first and last residue. Fields, in order: D gene, J gene, clone size, V gene, CDR3 DNA, CDR3 protein. D genes are given only for firm matches. For some rows the clone size is stated as once, few or many, or as a class when expanded; others skip it.

D gene: TRBD1; J gene: TRBJ2-4; clone size: NA; V gene: TRBV7-2; CDR3 DNA: TGTGCCAGCAGCTTAGTCCCAGGGGGTATTCAGTACTTC; CDR3 protein: CASSLVPGGIQYF
D gene: TRBD2; J gene: TRBJ2-1; clone size: once; V gene: TRBV30; CDR3 DNA: TGTGCCTGGACCACCCCTCGTGGCGGGGGGGCTGATGAGCAGTTCTTC; CDR3 protein: CAWTTPRGGGADEQFF
D gene: TRBD1; J gene: TRBJ1-2; clone size: NA; V gene: TRBV6-5; CDR3 DNA: TGTGCCAGCAGAACGCCGGGACAGAAGGGTGGCTACACCTTC; CDR3 protein: CASRTPGQKGGYTF
D gene: TRBD1; J gene: TRBJ2-1; clone size: NA; V gene: TRBV5-5; CDR3 DNA: TGTGCCAGCAGCTCCACCGGGACAGGGATGTCCAATGAGCAGTTCTTC; CDR3 protein: CASSSTGTGMSNEQFF
D gene: NA; J gene: TRBJ1-5; clone size: few; V gene: TRBV19; CDR3 DNA: TGTGCCAGTAGTATAGGGGCCGGTCAGCCCCAGCATTTT; CDR3 protein: CASSIGAGQPQHF
D gene: NA; J gene: TRBJ2-3; clone size: NA; V gene: TRBV5-4; CDR3 DNA: TGTGCCAGCAGCTTACCGGGACTCGTCACAGATACGCAGTATTTT; CDR3 protein: CASSLPGLVTDTQYF
D gene: NA; J gene: TRBJ2-1; clone size: NA; V gene: TRBV2; CDR3 DNA: TGTGCCAGCAGTGAGGAACAGGTCAATGAGCAGTTCTTC; CDR3 protein: CASSEEQVNEQFF
D gene: NA; J gene: TRBJ2-1; clone size: NA; V gene: TRBV4-3; CDR3 DNA: TGCGCCAGCAGCCAAGGGAACGGGGGGCCAGAAAATGAGCAGTTCTTC; CDR3 protein: CASSQGNGGPENEQFF
D gene: NA; J gene: TRBJ2-2; clone size: NA; V gene: TRBV5-1; CDR3 DNA: TGCGCCAGCAGCTTGGACCGGGAAGGGGAGCTGTTTTTT; CDR3 protein: CASSLDREGELFF
D gene: TRBD1; J gene: TRBJ2-4; clone size: NA; V gene: TRBV5-6; CDR3 DNA: TGTGCCAGCAGAAGATTAAACAGGGGGCGCGGGGTAAACATTCAGTACTTC; CDR3 protein: CASRRLNRGRGVNIQYF
D gene: NA; J gene: TRBJ2-3; clone size: NA; V gene: TRBV5-1; CDR3 DNA: TGCGCCAGCAGCTGGGTAGGAAGTACTATTAGCACAGATACGCAGTATTTT; CDR3 protein: CASSWVGSTISTDTQYF
D gene: NA; J gene: TRBJ2-7; clone size: NA; V gene: TRBV5-1; CDR3 DNA: TGCGCCAGCAGCTCGGACGGGGCCTACGAGCAGTACTTC; CDR3 protein: CASSSDGAYEQYF
D gene: NA; J gene: TRBJ1-2; clone size: NA; V gene: TRBV12-5; CDR3 DNA: TGTGCTAGTGGCCATTTGGGGGGTTCTAACTATGGCTACACCTTC; CDR3 protein: CASGHLGGSNYGYTF
D gene: NA; J gene: TRBJ2-2; clone size: NA; V gene: TRBV15; CDR3 DNA: TGTGCCACCAGCAGAGATGGCCCAACCACCGGGGAGCTGTTTTTT; CDR3 protein: CATSRDGPTTGELFF
D gene: NA; J gene: TRBJ2-7; clone size: NA; V gene: TRBV10-3; CDR3 DNA: TGTGCCACCATCGACAGCTACGAGCAGTACTTC; CDR3 protein: CATIDSYEQYF
D gene: NA; J gene: TRBJ1-5; clone size: few; V gene: TRBV6-2/TRBV6-3; CDR3 DNA: TGTGCCAGCTGCCGGGACAACTCTGAGTATCAGCCCCAGCATTTT; CDR3 protein: CASCRDNSEYQPQHF
D gene: NA; J gene: TRBJ1-5; clone size: NA; V gene: TRBV6-2/TRBV6-3; CDR3 DNA: TGTGCCAGCAGCCCTTTGTTTTTAGGGGGTAGTCAGCCCCAGCATTTT; CDR3 protein: CASSPLFLGGSQPQHF
D gene: NA; J gene: TRBJ1-2; clone size: NA; V gene: TRBV19; CDR3 DNA: TGTGCCAGTAGTTCCCGAGCGGAGGACTATGGCTACACCTTC; CDR3 protein: CASSSRAEDYGYTF
D gene: TRBD1; J gene: TRBJ2-5; clone size: NA; V gene: TRBV6-5; CDR3 DNA: TGTGCCAGCATCTACAGGGGGCCACGCCAAGAGACCCAGTACTTC; CDR3 protein: CASIYRGPRQETQYF
D gene: TRBD2; J gene: TRBJ2-1; clone size: NA; V gene: TRBV4-2; CDR3 DNA: TGTGCCAGCAGCGCAAGACTAGCGGGGGGGCCCTACAATGAGCAGTTCTTC; CDR3 protein: CASSARLAGGPYNEQFF
D gene: TRBD1; J gene: TRBJ1-1; clone size: NA; V gene: TRBV3-1/TRBV3-2; CDR3 DNA: TGTGCCAGCAGCCCTGACAGGGATAAGGCTTTCTTT; CDR3 protein: CASSPDRDKAFF
D gene: NA; J gene: TRBJ2-5; clone size: NA; V gene: TRBV5-1; CDR3 DNA: TGCGCCAGCAGCCTATCCCGGGAGACCCAGTACTTC; CDR3 protein: CASSLSRETQYF
D gene: NA; J gene: TRBJ2-7; clone size: NA; V gene: TRBV19; CDR3 DNA: TGTGCCAGTAGCCCGGTGAGGCAGGGTCACTACGAGCAGTACTTC; CDR3 protein: CASSPVRQGHYEQYF
D gene: TRBD2; J gene: TRBJ2-3; clone size: NA; V gene: TRBV7-6; CDR3 DNA: TGTGCCAGCAGCTTAGGTGCGGGACTAGCGGGGGGGACGCAGTATTTT; CDR3 protein: CASSLGAGLAGGTQYF
D gene: NA; J gene: TRBJ1-2; clone size: NA; V gene: TRBV12-3/TRBV12-4; CDR3 DNA: TGTGCCAGCAGTTTGACAGGATCTATATCGTTAACCTTC; CDR3 protein: CASSLTGSISLTF
D gene: NA; J gene: TRBJ1-3; clone size: NA; V gene: TRBV3-1/TRBV3-2; CDR3 DNA: TGTGCCAGCAGCCGCAGGGCTTCTGGAAACACCATATATTTT; CDR3 protein: CASSRRASGNTIYF
D gene: TRBD1; J gene: TRBJ1-2; clone size: NA; V gene: TRBV19; CDR3 DNA: TGTGCCAGTAGTAGGCGACAGGGCAACTATGGCTACACCTTC; CDR3 protein: CASSRRQGNYGYTF
D gene: TRBD1; J gene: TRBJ1-6; clone size: NA; V gene: TRBV5-1; CDR3 DNA: TGCGCCAGCAGCTTCTCGGGACAGGCGGGGCCCCTCCACTTT; CDR3 protein: CASSFSGQAGPLHF
D gene: NA; J gene: TRBJ1-2; clone size: NA; V gene: TRBV30; CDR3 DNA: TGTGCCTGGTCGGGAGGGAGCTATGGCTACACCTTC; CDR3 protein: CAWSGGSYGYTF
D gene: NA; J gene: TRBJ2-1; clone size: NA; V gene: TRBV11-2; CDR3 DNA: TGTGCCAGCAGCCTCCGAGGGGGGGCAGCCTACAATGAGCAGTTCTTC; CDR3 protein: CASSLRGGAAYNEQFF
D gene: NA; J gene: TRBJ1-2; clone size: NA; V gene: TRBV19; CDR3 DNA: TGTGCCAGTAGTATTGACACAGGGATCCCTCTTGGGGGCTACACCTTC; CDR3 protein: CASSIDTGIPLGGYTF
D gene: NA; J gene: TRBJ2-3; clone size: NA; V gene: TRBV2; CDR3 DNA: TGTGCCAGCAGCCTAGAGGCGGGCCAAACAGATACGCAGTATTTT; CDR3 protein: CASSLEAGQTDTQYF
D gene: NA; J gene: TRBJ2-7; clone size: NA; V gene: TRBV2; CDR3 DNA: TGTGCCAGCAGTCGAGGGGGCTCCTACGAGCAGTACTTC; CDR3 protein: CASSRGGSYEQYF
D gene: TRBD2; J gene: TRBJ2-1; clone size: NA; V gene: TRBV6-5; CDR3 DNA: TGTGCCAGCACCCCCGGGGCTAGCGGGGGCCATGAGCAGTTCTTC; CDR3 protein: CASTPGASGGHEQFF
D gene: NA; J gene: TRBJ1-2; clone size: once; V gene: TRBV6-5; CDR3 DNA: TGTGCCAGCAGTCAGGATAACTATGGCTACACCTTC; CDR3 protein: CASSQDNYGYTF
D gene: NA; J gene: TRBJ1-1; clone size: NA; V gene: TRBV10-3; CDR3 DNA: TGTGCCGTCTCTGCGGAAATAAAAACTGAAGCTTTCTTT; CDR3 protein: CAVSAEIKTEAFF
D gene: TRBD2; J gene: TRBJ2-5; clone size: NA; V gene: TRBV30; CDR3 DNA: TGTGCCTGGATCGGGGGGGACACTCAAGAGACCCAGTACTTC; CDR3 protein: CAWIGGDTQETQYF
D gene: NA; J gene: TRBJ2-7; clone size: NA; V gene: TRBV7-4; CDR3 DNA: TGTGCCAGCAGCTCTGGGGGCTCGCCTCACGAGCAGTACTTC; CDR3 protein: CASSSGGSPHEQYF
D gene: NA; J gene: TRBJ2-6; clone size: few; V gene: TRBV6-5; CDR3 DNA: TGTGCCACGGCTGACTACCCCGGGGCCAACGTCCTGACTTTC; CDR3 protein: CATADYPGANVLTF
D gene: NA; J gene: TRBJ2-3; clone size: NA; V gene: TRBV7-7; CDR3 DNA: TGTGCCAGCAGCTTAAGCGCCCGAGATACGCAGTATTTT; CDR3 protein: CASSLSARDTQYF
D gene: NA; J gene: TRBJ2-1; clone size: NA; V gene: TRBV5-1; CDR3 DNA: TGCGCCAGCAGCTCACCTGAGGGCAGCTCCTACAATGAGCAGTTCTTC; CDR3 protein: CASSSPEGSSYNEQFF
D gene: NA; J gene: TRBJ2-7; clone size: once; V gene: TRBV30; CDR3 DNA: TGTGCCTGGAGTGTAAGGCTAGGCCGGGGCTCCTACGAGCAGTACTTC; CDR3 protein: CAWSVRLGRGSYEQYF
D gene: TRBD1; J gene: TRBJ1-2; clone size: NA; V gene: TRBV10-3; CDR3 DNA: TGTGCCATCAGTGACCAACAGGGGGGTGGCTACACCTTC; CDR3 protein: CAISDQQGGGYTF
D gene: NA; J gene: TRBJ2-5; clone size: once; V gene: TRBV19; CDR3 DNA: TGTGCCAGTAGTACGGCCAGGTCGGAGACCCAGTACTTC; CDR3 protein: CASSTARSETQYF